This T cell receptor (beta chain) comes out of a study of response to subunit inactivated influenza vaccine. The study, taken as a whole, reports: It was suggested by the authors that few new T cells are recruited by each seasonal influenza vaccination.

TCRdb re-derived calls from the RT-PCR reads in MiXCR, one entry per CDR3 protein. The top ten hold 10% to 15% of the sample, which has 500,000 to 600,000 distinct CDR3 sequences, under 9% seen once. The germline gives CDR1 DFQATT, CDR2 SNEGSKA (reference sequence). This CDR3 spans 16 amino acids. The V end lost 4 bases, the J end lost 2 bases, and 18 bases lay between the germline ends. On this clonotype itself: Its antigen remains unidentified.

This material consisted of PBMCs from blood, taken about 24 months after vaccination. This clonotype originated in a man between 50 and 69 years old who received an inactivated influenza vaccine. The rearrangement links TRBV20-1 to TRBJ2-1, with unresolved D. Written as DNA, the CDR3 is TGCAGTGCTATGAACCCCGGGTCTAGAACCTACAATGAGCAGTTCTTC. Translated: CSAMNPGSRTYNEQFF.